This T cell receptor (beta chain) was recovered during a study of cytomegalovirus exposure and HLA in healthy donors. Sequencing used immunoSEQ multiplex PCR; TCRdb keeps in-frame clones, though not all of them. Among 120,000 to 150,000 clones listed, about 90% were seen once. Per germline, CDR1 LGHNA and CDR2 YSLEER. V was pared by 0 bases and J by 3 bases, with 11 bases of the junction left unmatched. The length of the CDR3 is 17 residues. Overall study findings and caveats: According to a subsequent analysis, TCR clusters from the first cohort were inclined to appear together in the 90 to 150 validation repertoires. The study recorded about 160 TCR beta chains that were cytomegalovirus-associated. Reported performance of the classifier showed diagnosis of cytomegalovirus status with high specificity and sensitivity. Specificity for CMV antigens was confirmed in vitro for a few of the CMV-associated chains.

Notes on this clone: Its antigen remains unidentified.

The TCR originated in a woman aged 18-35 years in good health and CMV-seropositive. The chain recombines TRBV4-3 with TRBJ2-7, with 7 bases identical to TRBD2. The material sequenced was PBMCs. The CDR3, as DNA: TGCGCCAGCAGCCAAGATGGCCCTGGCAGGGAGGGCTACGAGCAGTACTTC. Protein sequence: CASSQDGPGREGYEQYF.